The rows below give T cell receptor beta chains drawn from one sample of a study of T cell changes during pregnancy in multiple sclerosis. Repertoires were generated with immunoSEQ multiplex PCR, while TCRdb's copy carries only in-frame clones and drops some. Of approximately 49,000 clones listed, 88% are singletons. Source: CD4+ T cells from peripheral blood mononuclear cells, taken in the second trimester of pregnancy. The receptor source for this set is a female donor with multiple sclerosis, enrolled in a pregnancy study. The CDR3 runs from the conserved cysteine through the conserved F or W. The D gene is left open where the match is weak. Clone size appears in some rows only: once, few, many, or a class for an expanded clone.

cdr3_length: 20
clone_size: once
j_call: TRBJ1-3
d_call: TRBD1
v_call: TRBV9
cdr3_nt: TGTGCCAGCAGCTCACGATCCGGGACAGGGGAGGGATCCGCTGGAAACACCATATATTTT
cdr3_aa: CASSSRSGTGEGSAGNTIYF

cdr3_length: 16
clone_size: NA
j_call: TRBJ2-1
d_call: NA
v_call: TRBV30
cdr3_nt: TGTGCCTGGAGAACCTCGACAGATAGTATTTTCTATGAGCAGTTCTTC
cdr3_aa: CAWRTSTDSIFYEQFF

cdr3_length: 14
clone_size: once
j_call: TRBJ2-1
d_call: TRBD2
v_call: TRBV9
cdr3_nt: TGTGCCAGCAGCGTAGCGGGACTAGCACATGAGCAGTTCTTC
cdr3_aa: CASSVAGLAHEQFF

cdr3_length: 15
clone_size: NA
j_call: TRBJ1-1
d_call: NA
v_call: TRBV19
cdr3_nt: TGTGCCAGTAGTATAGGGGGCACATCGAACACTGAAGCTTTCTTT
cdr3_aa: CASSIGGTSNTEAFF

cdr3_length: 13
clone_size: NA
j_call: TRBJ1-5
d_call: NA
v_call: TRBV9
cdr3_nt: TGTGCCAGCAGCTCCCGTATCCATCAGCCCCAGCATTTT
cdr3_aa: CASSSRIHQPQHF

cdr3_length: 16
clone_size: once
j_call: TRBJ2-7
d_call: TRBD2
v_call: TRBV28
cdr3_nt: TGTGCCACCTTTCCCGCGGGACTAGTTATCTCCTACGAGCAGTACTTC
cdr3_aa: CATFPAGLVISYEQYF

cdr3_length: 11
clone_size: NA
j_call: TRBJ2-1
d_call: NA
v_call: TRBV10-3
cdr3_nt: TGTGCCACCCGTCTTTCTCAGGAGCAGTTCTTC
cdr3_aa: CATRLSQEQFF

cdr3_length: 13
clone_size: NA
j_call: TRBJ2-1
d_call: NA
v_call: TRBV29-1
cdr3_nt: TGCAGCGTGGAAAGGGACACAGAAAATGAGCAGTTCTTC
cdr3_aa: CSVERDTENEQFF

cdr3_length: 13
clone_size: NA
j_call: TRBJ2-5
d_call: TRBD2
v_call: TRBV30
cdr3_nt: TGTGCCTGGAACTTGAGGGGAGGGGAGACCCAGTACTTC
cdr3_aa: CAWNLRGGETQYF

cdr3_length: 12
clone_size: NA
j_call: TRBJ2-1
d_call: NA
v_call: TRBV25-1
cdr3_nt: TGTGCCAGCAGTGAGCCGGGGAATGAGCAGTTCTTC
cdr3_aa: CASSEPGNEQFF

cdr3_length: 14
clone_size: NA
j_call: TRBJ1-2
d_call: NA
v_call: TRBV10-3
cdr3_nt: TGTGCCATCTGGGGCAGGGGAACTAACTATGGCTACACCTTC
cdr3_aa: CAIWGRGTNYGYTF

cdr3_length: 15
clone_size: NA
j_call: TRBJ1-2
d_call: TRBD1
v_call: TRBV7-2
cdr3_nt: TGTGCCAGCAGCTTAGCTGAGGACAGGGCCTATGGCTACACCTTC
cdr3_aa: CASSLAEDRAYGYTF

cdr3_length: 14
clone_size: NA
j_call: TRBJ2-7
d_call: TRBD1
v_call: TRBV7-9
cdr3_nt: TGTGCCAGCAGCTTTGGGACAGGGACCTACGAGCAGTACTTC
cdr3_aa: CASSFGTGTYEQYF

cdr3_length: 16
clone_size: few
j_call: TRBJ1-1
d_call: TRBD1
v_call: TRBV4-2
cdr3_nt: TGTGCCAGCAGCCCGAACAGGGGGCGTCCGAACACTGAAGCTTTCTTT
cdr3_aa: CASSPNRGRPNTEAFF

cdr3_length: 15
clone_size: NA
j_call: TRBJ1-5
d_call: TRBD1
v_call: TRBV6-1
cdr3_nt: TGTGCCAGCAGTGATTACAGGGGGCAAAGGCAGCCCCAGCATTTT
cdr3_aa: CASSDYRGQRQPQHF

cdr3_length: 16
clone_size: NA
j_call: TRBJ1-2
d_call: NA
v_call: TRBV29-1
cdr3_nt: TGCAGCGTTGACACCTCCCCCGTCGGGGGAAACTATGGCTACACCTTC
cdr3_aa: CSVDTSPVGGNYGYTF

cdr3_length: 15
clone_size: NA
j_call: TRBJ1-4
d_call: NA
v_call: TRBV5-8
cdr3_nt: TGTGCCAGCAGCCCCCGTGGAGGGACGCGTGAAAAACTGTTTTTT
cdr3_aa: CASSPRGGTREKLFF

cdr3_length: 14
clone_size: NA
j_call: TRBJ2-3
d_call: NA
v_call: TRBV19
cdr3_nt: TGTGCCAGTAGTATCCGGAGGCACGCAGATACGCAGTATTTT
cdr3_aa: CASSIRRHADTQYF

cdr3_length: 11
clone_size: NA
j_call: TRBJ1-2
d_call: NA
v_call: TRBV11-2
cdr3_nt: TGTGCCAGCAGCTCCTACTATGGCTACACCTTC
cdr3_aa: CASSSYYGYTF

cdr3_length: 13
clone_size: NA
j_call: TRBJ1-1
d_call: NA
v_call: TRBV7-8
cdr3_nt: TGTGCCAGCAGCTTAAGCGGTCGCACTGAAGCTTTCTTT
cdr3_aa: CASSLSGRTEAFF

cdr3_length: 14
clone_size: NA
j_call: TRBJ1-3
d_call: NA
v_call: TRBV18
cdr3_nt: TGTGCCAGCTCTTGGGGGCTGGAGAGAAACACCATATATTTT
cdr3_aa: CASSWGLERNTIYF

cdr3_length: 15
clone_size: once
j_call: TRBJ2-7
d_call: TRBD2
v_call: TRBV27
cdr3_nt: TGTGCCAGCAGTCCTAGGGTGGCGGGAGGGGCCGAGCAGTACTTC
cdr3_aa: CASSPRVAGGAEQYF

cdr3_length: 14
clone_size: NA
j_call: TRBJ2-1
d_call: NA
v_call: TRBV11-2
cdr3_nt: TGTGCCAGCAGCCCGATGGCTGTATACAATGAGCAGTTCTTC
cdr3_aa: CASSPMAVYNEQFF

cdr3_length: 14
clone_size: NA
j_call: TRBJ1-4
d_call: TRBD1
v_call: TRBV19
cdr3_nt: TGTGCCAGTAGTTGGGACAGTGGTAATGAAAAACTGTTTTTT
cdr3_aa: CASSWDSGNEKLFF

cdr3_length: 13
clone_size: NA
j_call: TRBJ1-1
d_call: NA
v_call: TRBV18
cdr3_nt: TGTGCCAGCTCACCCGGACAGCACACTGAAGCTTTCTTT
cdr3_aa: CASSPGQHTEAFF

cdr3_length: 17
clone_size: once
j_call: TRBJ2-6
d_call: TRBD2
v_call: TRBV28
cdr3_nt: TGTGCCAGCGGGACGGCGGGAGGAAGAGGTGGGGCCAACGTCCTGACTTTC
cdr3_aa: CASGTAGGRGGANVLTF

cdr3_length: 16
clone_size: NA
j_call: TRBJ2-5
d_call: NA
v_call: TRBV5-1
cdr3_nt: TGCGCCAGCAGCCCCACCCCTTTGACAGTCCTCGGGACCCAGTACTTC
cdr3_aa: CASSPTPLTVLGTQYF

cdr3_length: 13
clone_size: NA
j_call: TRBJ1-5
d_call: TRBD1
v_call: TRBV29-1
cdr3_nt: TGCAGCGTTGGGGGGACAGGGGATCAGCCCCAGCATTTT
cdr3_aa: CSVGGTGDQPQHF

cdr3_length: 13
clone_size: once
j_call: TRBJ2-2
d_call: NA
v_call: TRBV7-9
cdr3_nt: TGTGCCAGCAGCCCCGTTCCCGCCGGGGAGCTGTTTTTT
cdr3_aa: CASSPVPAGELFF

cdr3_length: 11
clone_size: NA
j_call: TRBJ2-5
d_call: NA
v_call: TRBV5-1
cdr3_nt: TGCGCCAGCAGCTTTCTAGAGACCCAGTACTTC
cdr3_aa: CASSFLETQYF

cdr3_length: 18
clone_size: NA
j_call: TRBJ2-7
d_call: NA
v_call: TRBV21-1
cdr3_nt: TGTGCCAGCAGCGTAGGGGGGCAGCGGGAGAACCCGGAGATAGAGCAGTACTTC
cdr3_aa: CASSVGGQRENPEIEQYF

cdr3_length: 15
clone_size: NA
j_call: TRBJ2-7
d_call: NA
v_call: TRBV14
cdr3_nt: TGTGCCAGCCAACTCAGGGGTGAAGCCGTGTACGAGCAGTACTTC
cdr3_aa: CASQLRGEAVYEQYF

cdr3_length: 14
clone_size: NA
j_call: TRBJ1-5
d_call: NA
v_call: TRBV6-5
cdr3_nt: TGTGCCACCACCCAAGTTCGGGGAAGGCAGCCCCAGCATTTT
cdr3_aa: CATTQVRGRQPQHF

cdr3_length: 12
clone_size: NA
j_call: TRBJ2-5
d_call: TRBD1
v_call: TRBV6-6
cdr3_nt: TGTGCCGGTGGGACAGGGGGTCGTGAGCAGTACTTC
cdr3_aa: CAGGTGGREQYF

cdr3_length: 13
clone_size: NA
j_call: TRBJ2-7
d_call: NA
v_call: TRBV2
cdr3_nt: TGTGCCAGCGGCCACGGACTCCAGTACGAGCAGTACTTC
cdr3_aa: CASGHGLQYEQYF

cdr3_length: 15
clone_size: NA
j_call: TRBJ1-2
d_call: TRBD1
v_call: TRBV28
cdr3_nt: TGTGCCAGCAGTTTCGGGACAGGGGGCGACTATGGCTACACCTTC
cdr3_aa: CASSFGTGGDYGYTF

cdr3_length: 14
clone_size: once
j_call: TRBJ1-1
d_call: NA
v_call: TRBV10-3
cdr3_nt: TGTGCCATCAGTGAATGGGGGCAAGACACTGAAGCTTTCTTT
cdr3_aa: CAISEWGQDTEAFF

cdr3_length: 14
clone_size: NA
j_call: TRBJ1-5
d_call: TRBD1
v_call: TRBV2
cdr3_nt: TGTGCCAGCAGTCTAGGGGGCGCGAGGCAGCCCCAGCATTTT
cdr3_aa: CASSLGGARQPQHF

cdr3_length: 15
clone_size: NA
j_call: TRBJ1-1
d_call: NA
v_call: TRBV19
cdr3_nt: TGTGCCAGTAGTATAGGAGGACAGCGGAACACTGAAGCTTTCTTT
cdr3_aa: CASSIGGQRNTEAFF

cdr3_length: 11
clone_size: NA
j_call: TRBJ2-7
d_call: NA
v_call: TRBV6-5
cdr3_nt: TGTGCCAGCAGTTATCTCTACGAGCAGTACTTC
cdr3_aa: CASSYLYEQYF